The sequence of this T cell receptor (beta chain) was determined in a study of CD8 T cells in ankylosing spondylitis. Study conclusions and caveats: Prior work had noted some motif variants in reactive arthritis blood and synovial fluid. Clones linked with disease were CD8+ and fairly uncommon in the peripheral blood. Blood from ankylosing spondylitis patients appeared to carry a characteristic roughly eight-variant TCR beta motif. Reportedly, matched ankylosing spondylitis synovial fluid was significantly enriched for disease-linked clones.

Generation of TCR beta libraries employed quantitative 5'-RACE incorporating molecular barcodes. Via MiXCR, TCRdb re-called the 5' RACE reads, giving one row per CDR3 protein. Here the sample spans 800,000 to 900,000 distinct CDR3 sequences, about 12% being singletons. The CDR3 covers 13 residues. The germline V and J ends were trimmed by 5 bases and 8 bases, with 13 bases remaining between them. Per germline, CDR1 SGHTA and CDR2 FQGNSA. This clonotype occurred a few times. Its target is unknown. This TCR derives from a male donor with ankylosing spondylitis. The material sequenced was blood, either unsorted or a sorted T cell fraction (not recorded which). The V call is TRBV7-2, the J call TRBJ2-1; D uncertain. CDR3 region: CASSVWARYEQFF. The DNA of the CDR3 is TGTGCCAGCAGCGTCTGGGCCCGCTATGAGCAGTTCTTC.